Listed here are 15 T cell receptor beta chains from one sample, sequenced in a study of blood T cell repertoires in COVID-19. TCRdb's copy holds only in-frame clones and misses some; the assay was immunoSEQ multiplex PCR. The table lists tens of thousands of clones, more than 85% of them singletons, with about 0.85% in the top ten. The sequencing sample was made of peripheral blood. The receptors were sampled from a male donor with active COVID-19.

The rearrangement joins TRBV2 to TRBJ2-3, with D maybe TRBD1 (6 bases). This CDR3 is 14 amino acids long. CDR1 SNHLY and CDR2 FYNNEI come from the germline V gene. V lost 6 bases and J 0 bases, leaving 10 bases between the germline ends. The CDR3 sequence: CASRDSPSTDTQYF. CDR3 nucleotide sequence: TGTGCCAGCAGGGACAGCCCTAGCACAGATACGCAGTATTTT.

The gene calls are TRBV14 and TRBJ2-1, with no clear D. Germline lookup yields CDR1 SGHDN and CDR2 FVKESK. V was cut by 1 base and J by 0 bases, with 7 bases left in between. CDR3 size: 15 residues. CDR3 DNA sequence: TGTGCCAGCAGCCAAGTTCATAGCTCCTACAATGAGCAGTTCTTC. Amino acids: CASSQVHSSYNEQFF.

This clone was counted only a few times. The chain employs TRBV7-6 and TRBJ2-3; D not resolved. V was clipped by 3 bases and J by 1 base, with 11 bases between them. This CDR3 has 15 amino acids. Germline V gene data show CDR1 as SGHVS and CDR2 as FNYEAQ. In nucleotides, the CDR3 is TGTGCCAGCAGCTTTTATCAGGCAGGCACAGATACGCAGTATTTT. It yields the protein CASSFYQAGTDTQYF.

The CDR3 nucleotides read TGTGCCAGCAGCCCGACGGAGACGACCTACACTGAAGCTTTCTTT. This encodes CASSPTETTYTEAFF. The chain carries TRBV7-8 and TRBJ1-1; D uncertain. Deletions cut 5 bases from V and 3 bases from J, with 16 bases between. Looked up from germline, CDR1 is SGHVS and CDR2 is FQNEAQ. CDR3 length: 15 amino acids.

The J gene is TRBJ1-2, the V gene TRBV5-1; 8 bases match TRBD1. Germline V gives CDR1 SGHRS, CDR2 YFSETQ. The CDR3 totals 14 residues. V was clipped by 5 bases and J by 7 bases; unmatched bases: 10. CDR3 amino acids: CASSSPDRVVGYTF. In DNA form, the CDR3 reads TGCGCCAGCAGTTCACCGGACAGGGTGGTTGGCTACACCTTC.

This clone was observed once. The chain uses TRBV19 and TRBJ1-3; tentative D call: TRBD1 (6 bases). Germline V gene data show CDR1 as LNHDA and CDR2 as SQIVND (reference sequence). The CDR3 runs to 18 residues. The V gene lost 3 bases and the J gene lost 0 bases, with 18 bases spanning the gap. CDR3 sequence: CASSMTPSTGHSGNTIYF. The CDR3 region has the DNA TGTGCCAGTAGTATGACCCCCTCGACAGGTCACTCTGGAAACACCATATATTTT.

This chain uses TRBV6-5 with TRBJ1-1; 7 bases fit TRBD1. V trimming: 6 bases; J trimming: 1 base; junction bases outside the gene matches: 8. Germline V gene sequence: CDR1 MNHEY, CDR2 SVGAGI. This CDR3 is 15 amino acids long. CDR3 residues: CASRYRGEPNTEAFF. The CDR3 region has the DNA TGTGCCAGCAGATACAGGGGTGAGCCGAACACTGAAGCTTTCTTT.

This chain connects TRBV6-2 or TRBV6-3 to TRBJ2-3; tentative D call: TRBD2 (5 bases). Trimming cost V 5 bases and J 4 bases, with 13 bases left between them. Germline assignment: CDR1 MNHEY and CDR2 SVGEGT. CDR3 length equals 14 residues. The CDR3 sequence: CASSPRLFADTQYF. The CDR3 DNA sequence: TGTGCCAGCAGTCCGCGACTATTCGCAGATACGCAGTATTTT.

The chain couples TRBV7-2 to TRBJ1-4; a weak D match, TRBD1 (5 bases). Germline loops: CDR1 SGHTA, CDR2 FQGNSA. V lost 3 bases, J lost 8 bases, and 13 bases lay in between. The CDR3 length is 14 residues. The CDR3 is CASSFYREGEKLFF. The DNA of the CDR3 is TGTGCCAGCAGCTTCTATAGGGAGGGGGAAAAACTGTTTTTT.

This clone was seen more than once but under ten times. CDR3 nucleotide sequence: TGTGCCTGGAGGCCCGGGACTCACACCGACACTGAAGCTTTCTTT. Translating gives CAWRPGTHTDTEAFF. The genes are TRBV30 and TRBJ1-1, with D perhaps matching TRBD1 (5 bases). V lost 3 bases to trimming and J lost 3 bases, with 17 bases between them. The CDR3 totals 15 residues. Germline CDR1 and CDR2: GTSNPN and SVGIG (reference sequence).

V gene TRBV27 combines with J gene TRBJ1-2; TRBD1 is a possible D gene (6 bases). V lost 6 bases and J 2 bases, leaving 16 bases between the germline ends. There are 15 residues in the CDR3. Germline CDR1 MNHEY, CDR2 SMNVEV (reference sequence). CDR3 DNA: TGTGCCAGCAGCCGGGGGGGACACCAAAACTATGGCTACACCTTC. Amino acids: CASSRGGHQNYGYTF.

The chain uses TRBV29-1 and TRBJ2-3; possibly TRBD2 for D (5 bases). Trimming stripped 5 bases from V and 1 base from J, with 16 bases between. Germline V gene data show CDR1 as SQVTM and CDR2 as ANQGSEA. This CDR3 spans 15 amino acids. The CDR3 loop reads CSVQLRGWGTDTQYF. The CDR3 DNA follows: TGCAGCGTTCAACTGAGAGGGTGGGGCACAGATACGCAGTATTTT.

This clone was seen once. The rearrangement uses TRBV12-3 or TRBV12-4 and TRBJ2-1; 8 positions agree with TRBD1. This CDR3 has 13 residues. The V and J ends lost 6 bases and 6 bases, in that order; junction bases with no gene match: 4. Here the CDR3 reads CASSTTGVNEQFF. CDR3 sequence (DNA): TGTGCCAGCAGCACGACAGGGGTCAATGAGCAGTTCTTC.

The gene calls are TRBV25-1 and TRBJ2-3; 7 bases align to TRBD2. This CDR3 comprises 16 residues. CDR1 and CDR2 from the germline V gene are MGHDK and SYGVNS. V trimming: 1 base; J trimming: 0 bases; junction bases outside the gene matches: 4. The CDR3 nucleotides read TGTGCCAGCAGTGAATCCGGCGGGGGTAGCACAGATACGCAGTATTTT. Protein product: CASSESGGGSTDTQYF.

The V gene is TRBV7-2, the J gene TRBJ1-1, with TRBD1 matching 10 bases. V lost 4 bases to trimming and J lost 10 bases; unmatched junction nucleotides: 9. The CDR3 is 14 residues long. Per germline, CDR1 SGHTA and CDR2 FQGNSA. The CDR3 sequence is CASSSETGGGGAFF. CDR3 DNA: TGTGCCAGCAGCTCAGAGACAGGGGGCGGAGGAGCTTTCTTT. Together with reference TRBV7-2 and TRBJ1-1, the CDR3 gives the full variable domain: GAGVSQSPSNKVTEKGKDVELRCDPISGHTALYWYRQSLGQGLEFLIYFQGNSAPDKSGLPSDRFSAERTGGSVSTLTIQRTQQEDSAVYLCASSSETGGGGAFFGQGTRLTVV.